The clone carrying this T cell receptor beta chain has a single count. Profiled with immunoSEQ multiplex PCR; TCRdb holds only in-frame clones, not every one. Of 9,900 or so clones in the sample, 65% to 90% were seen once. The data stem from a study of blood T cell dynamics during melanoma immunotherapy. Time point reported: pre-treatment baseline. The receptor was isolated from a human donor with melanoma. This specimen was blood, taken from a patient treated with checkpoint blockade.

CDR3 region: CASSLDPPDREETQYF. In nucleotides, the CDR3 is TGCGCCAGCAGCTTAGACCCCCCGGACAGGGAAGAGACCCAGTACTTC. The J gene is TRBJ2-5, the V gene TRBV5-1, with TRBD1 identical over 8 bases. Losses at the gene ends were 2 bases for V and 3 bases for J; bases not matched to a gene: 9. This CDR3 has 16 amino acids. Germline V CDR1 and CDR2: SGHRS, YFSETQ. Drawing the rest from reference TRBV5-1 and TRBJ2-5, the complete variable domain is KAGVTQTPRYLIKTRGQQVTLSCSPISGHRSVSWYQQTPGQGLQFLFEYFSETQRNKGNFPGRFSGRQFSNSRSEMNVSTLELGDSALYLCASSLDPPDREETQYFGPGTRLLVL.